This passage covers 27 T cell receptor beta chains from one sample sequenced in a study of cytotoxic CD8 clonotypes in ibrutinib-treated CLL. The repertoire was sequenced with immunoSEQ multiplex PCR; TCRdb's copy has only in-frame clones and lacks some. This table holds 30,000 to 40,000 clones, approximately 69% found once. The sequenced sample was PBMCs, obtained before ibrutinib treatment. Receptors were obtained from a human donor with chronic lymphocytic leukemia.

The chain links TRBV11-3 to TRBJ1-2, with TRBD1 matching 8 bases. Germline CDR1 is SGHNT and CDR2 is YENEEA. There are 15 residues in the CDR3. V gave up 5 bases and J gave up 0 bases; unmatched junction bases: 5. CDR3 amino acids: CASSPDRGANYGYTF. CDR3 nucleotide sequence: TGTGCCAGCAGCCCCGACAGGGGAGCTAACTATGGCTACACCTTC. Complete variable domain (other parts from reference TRBV11-3 and TRBJ1-2): EAGVVQSPRYKIIEKKQPVAFWCNPISGHNTLYWYLQNLGQGPELLIRYENEEAVDDSQLPKDRFSAERLKGVDSTLKIQPAELGDSAVYLCASSPDRGANYGYTFGSGTRLTVV.

The chain couples TRBV7-2 to TRBJ1-2, with D hard to call. V shed 1 base and J shed 4 bases, with 10 bases lying between them. The CDR3 consists of 14 residues. Germline V gives CDR1 SGHTA, CDR2 FQGNSA. The CDR3 DNA is TGTGCCAGCAGCTTAGGATGGTCGGTCTATGGCTACACCTTC. Protein: CASSLGWSVYGYTF. The full variable domain, with the rest looked up from reference TRBV7-2 and TRBJ1-2, is GAGVSQSPSNKVTEKGKDVELRCDPISGHTALYWYRQSLGQGLEFLIYFQGNSAPDKSGLPSDRFSAERTGGSVSTLTIQRTQQEDSAVYLCASSLGWSVYGYTFGSGTRLTVV.

V usage is TRBV28 and J usage is TRBJ1-2; D ambiguous. Germline V CDR1 and CDR2: MDHEN, SYDVKM. Trimming shortened V by 3 bases and J by 2 bases, and 13 bases separated the two germline ends. The CDR3 spans 15 residues. The CDR3 spells CASSFGVSGNYGYTF. The CDR3 DNA reads as TGTGCCAGCAGTTTCGGGGTCTCCGGGAACTATGGCTACACCTTC.

The V gene is TRBV28, the J gene TRBJ2-7; a possible D gene is TRBD2 (6 bases). Germline-derived CDR1 and CDR2 are MDHEN and SYDVKM. Deletions cut 2 bases from V and 3 bases from J, with 11 bases between. The CDR3 extends over 14 amino acids. CDR3 in amino acids: CASSLAGNLYEQYF. As DNA, the CDR3 is TGTGCCAGCAGTTTAGCGGGGAATCTCTACGAGCAGTACTTC.

This clone was observed a single time. This chain uses TRBV29-1 with TRBJ2-7; 7 bases match TRBD1. Germline V gives CDR1 SQVTM, CDR2 ANQGSEA. This CDR3 is 11 amino acids long. V lost 6 bases and J lost 4; bases outside the gene matches: 3. CDR3: CSVVTGYEQYF. Written as DNA, the CDR3 is TGCAGCGTCGTGACAGGGTACGAGCAGTACTTC.

This chain links TRBV6-1 with TRBJ1-3; D unresolved. The V end lost 8 bases, the J end lost 4 bases, and 6 bases lay between the germline ends. Germline CDR1 reads MNHNS; CDR2 reads SASEGT. CDR3 length: 11 amino acids. The CDR3, as DNA: TGTGCCAGCCGAGTGGGAAACACCATATATTTT. Amino acid sequence: CASRVGNTIYF.

With regard to this clone: At one boundary the junction diverges from the germline segment, which might be a read error. V gene TRBV5-5 combines with J gene TRBJ2-1, with 11 bases aligning to TRBD2. CDR1 and CDR2 from the germline V gene are SGHKS and YYEKEE (reference sequence). The CDR3 has 14 residues. The CDR3 DNA sequence: TGTGCCAGCAGCTTGGAACTAGCGGGGGCCCCGAGCGTCTTC. It encodes CASSLELAGAPSVF.

The chain carries TRBV30 and TRBJ2-6; a weak D match, TRBD2 (6 bases). V lost 1 base and J lost 1, with 11 bases in between. Germline V gives CDR1 GTSNPN, CDR2 SVGIG (reference sequence). The CDR3 length is 16 residues. The CDR3 sequence: CAWSAGVWSGANVLTF. The CDR3 DNA is TGTGCCTGGAGTGCGGGAGTGTGGTCTGGGGCCAACGTCCTGACTTTC.

This sequence joins TRBV11-2 and TRBJ2-5; 12 positions match TRBD2. After removal of 4 bases from V and 5 bases from J, the junction contained 8 bases not matched to a gene. Germline loops: CDR1 SGHAT, CDR2 FQNNGV. This CDR3 region has 16 residues. CDR3 in DNA: TGTGCCAGCAGCTCTAGCGGGGGGGCTGATGGGGAGACCCAGTACTTC. It codes for CASSSSGGADGETQYF.

This chain uses TRBV11-1 with TRBJ2-5, with a tentative D call TRBD1 (5 bases). The CDR3 is made up of 13 amino acids. V was pared by 2 bases and J by 8 bases, with 12 bases between. Per the germline V gene, CDR1 is SGHAT and CDR2 is FQDESV (reference sequence). The CDR3 bases are TGTGCCAGCAGCTTACACAGTCAGGGAACCCAGTACTTC. As protein: CASSLHSQGTQYF.

This sequence joins TRBV19 and TRBJ1-1, with D possibly matching TRBD1 (6 bases). Trimming cost V 8 bases and J 4 bases, with 14 bases left between them. CDR1 and CDR2 from the germline V gene are LNHDA and SQIVND (reference sequence). The CDR3 contains 13 residues. The CDR3 loop reads CASSGALGTEAFF. The CDR3 DNA is TGTGCCAGTTCAGGGGCGCTGGGCACTGAAGCTTTCTTT. Full variable domain (missing parts from reference TRBV19 and TRBJ1-1): DGGITQSPKYLFRKEGQNVTLSCEQNLNHDAMYWYRQDPGQGLRLIYYSQIVNDFQKGDIAEGYSVSREKKESFPLTVTSAQKNPTAFYLCASSGALGTEAFFGQGTRLTVV.

The chain couples TRBV15 to TRBJ2-5; 9 nucleotides match TRBD1. The CDR3 covers 14 residues. Germline CDR1 and CDR2: LNHNV and YYDKDF (reference sequence). Germline trimming cut 6 bases from V and 4 bases from J; bases unmatched to any gene: 6. The CDR3 is CATRARTGVETQYF. DNA of the CDR3: TGTGCCACCAGAGCGAGGACAGGGGTAGAGACCCAGTACTTC.

This rearrangement joins TRBV5-1 to TRBJ1-6; TRBD1 aligns across 7 bases. The CDR3 runs 15 residues. Germline trimming cut 5 bases from V and 5 bases from J; bases unmatched to any gene: 7. The germline CDR1 and CDR2 sequences are SGHRS and YFSETQ. CDR3 in amino acids: CASREGASNNSPLHF. CDR3 bases: TGCGCCAGCAGGGAGGGGGCAAGCAATAATTCACCCCTCCACTTT.

The rearrangement joins TRBV5-1 to TRBJ2-1; tentative D call: TRBD1 (5 bases). The CDR3 totals 14 residues. Germline V gene sequence: CDR1 SGHRS, CDR2 YFSETQ. Trimming took 0 bases from V and 10 from J, leaving 14 bases between them. CDR3 DNA sequence: TGCGCCAGCAGCTTGGGGTCAGGGCTTAGAGAGCAGTTCTTC. It encodes CASSLGSGLREQFF.

The rearrangement uses TRBV7-3 and TRBJ2-1; D unresolved. This CDR3 has 12 residues. V was pared by 0 bases and J by 7 bases, with 4 bases between. Germline values: CDR1 SGHTA, CDR2 FQGTGA. As DNA, the CDR3 is TGTGCCAGCAGCTTAACGCAGAATGAGCAGTTCTTC. Translating gives CASSLTQNEQFF.

This clone was seen only a few times. The J gene is TRBJ2-5, the V gene TRBV9, with a tentative D call TRBD1 (6 bases). Germline V gene data show CDR1 as SGDLS and CDR2 as YYNGEE. The length of the CDR3 is 14 residues. The ends were cut back, 4 bases at V and 3 bases at J, with 13 bases in the middle. The CDR3: CASSYRDIKETQYF. The CDR3, as DNA: TGTGCCAGCAGCTACCGGGACATCAAAGAGACCCAGTACTTC.

This clone was seen a handful of times. The chain recombines TRBV28 with TRBJ2-7, with 11 bases lining up with TRBD2. Germline V gene data show CDR1 as MDHEN and CDR2 as SYDVKM. Trimming took 6 bases from V and 2 from J; bases not matched to a gene: 3. The CDR3 is made up of 14 amino acids. As DNA, the CDR3 is TGTGCCAGCAGAACTAGCGGGGGAACCTACGAGCAGTACTTC. It is translated as CASRTSGGTYEQYF.

The V and J genes are TRBV10-3 and TRBJ1-4; 7 nucleotides align to TRBD1. Germline V gene data show CDR1 as ENHRY and CDR2 as SYGVKD. This CDR3 spans 14 amino acids. The J segment lost 7 bases and the V segment lost 0 bases, leaving 2 bases of the junction unmatched. CDR3 sequence: CAISESRGREKLFF. The CDR3 DNA reads TGTGCCATCAGTGAGTCGAGGGGGCGTGAAAAACTGTTTTTT.

This rearrangement joins TRBV2 to TRBJ2-7; D remains unclear. V lost 2 bases and J lost 2, with 4 bases in between. Germline assignment: CDR1 SNHLY and CDR2 FYNNEI. There are 12 residues in the CDR3. This chain's CDR3 is CASSERAYEQYF. The CDR3, as DNA: TGTGCCAGCAGTGAAAGGGCCTACGAGCAGTACTTC.

The chain recombines TRBV4-1 with TRBJ1-2; D is uncertain. This CDR3 is 15 amino acids long. V lost 0 bases, J lost 9 bases, and 17 bases lay in between. Germline values: CDR1 MGHRA, CDR2 YSYEKL. The CDR3 DNA reads as TGCGCCAGCAGCCAAGATTTTGCCCCTCTAAAGCGCTACACCTTC. This codes for CASSQDFAPLKRYTF.

The rearrangement joins TRBV15 to TRBJ1-5; the D gene is possibly TRBD1 (6 bases). Per the germline V gene, CDR1 is LNHNV and CDR2 is YYDKDF (reference sequence). V lost 3 bases and J 3 bases, leaving 9 bases between the germline ends. The CDR3 sequence is 14 residues long. The CDR3: CATSRQGYNQPQHF. The CDR3 region has the DNA TGTGCCACCAGCAGGCAGGGGTACAATCAGCCCCAGCATTTT. Full variable domain (missing parts from reference TRBV15 and TRBJ1-5): DAMVIQNPRYQVTQFGKPVTLSCSQTLNHNVMYWYQQKSSQAPKLLFHYYDKDFNNEADTPDNFQSRRPNTSFCFLDIRSPGLGDTAMYLCATSRQGYNQPQHFGDGTRLSIL.

The chain couples TRBV6-1 to TRBJ1-2; no firm D call. The ends were cut back, 1 base at V and 0 bases at J, with 15 bases in the middle. Germline V gene lookup returns CDR1 MNHNS and CDR2 SASEGT. The CDR3 spans 17 residues. The CDR3 nucleotides are TGTGCCAGCAGTGAAGATCCCTTGGGCAGAACTAACTATGGCTACACCTTC. It encodes CASSEDPLGRTNYGYTF.

The chain employs TRBV5-1 and TRBJ2-2, with D perhaps matching TRBD1 or TRBD2 (7 bases each). Trimming took off 4 bases at V and 6 bases at J, with 16 bases between the two ends. CDR3 length equals 15 residues. CDR1 is SGHRS, CDR2 YFSETQ, per germline. CDR3 coding DNA: TGCGCCAGCAGCCTGGGACAGCGGGGCTCCGGGGAGCTGTTTTTT. It is translated as CASSLGQRGSGELFF.

The V gene is TRBV7-9, the J gene TRBJ1-2; D gene ambiguous. The CDR3 is 14 amino acids. CDR1 is SEHNR and CDR2 is FQNEAQ in the germline V gene (reference sequence). The V and J ends lost 1 base and 8 bases respectively, with 14 bases between them. CDR3 DNA: TGTGCCAGCAGCTTAGTTCGGGAGGTAGAAGGCTACACCTTC. Protein product: CASSLVREVEGYTF.

The chain has TRBV6-6 and TRBJ2-5; a weak D match, TRBD2 (6 bases). The ends were cut back, 2 bases at V and 3 bases at J, with 7 bases in the middle. This CDR3 spans 13 amino acids. Germline values: CDR1 MNHNY, CDR2 SVGAGI (reference sequence). The CDR3 DNA reads TGTGCCAGCAGTTACGGGGGGAAAGAGACCCAGTACTTC. Protein: CASSYGGKETQYF.

The V gene is TRBV7-8, the J gene TRBJ1-5, with D possibly matching TRBD1 (6 bases). Germline assignment: CDR1 SGHVS and CDR2 FQNEAQ. The CDR3 contains 15 residues. The V gene lost 5 bases and the J gene lost 3 bases, with 14 bases spanning the gap. The CDR3 sequence is CASSVVQGSNQPQHF. Here the CDR3 DNA reads TGTGCCAGCAGCGTCGTACAGGGTTCCAATCAGCCCCAGCATTTT.

The V and J genes are TRBV6-5 and TRBJ1-1; no firm D call. Germline assignment: CDR1 MNHEY and CDR2 SVGAGI. The CDR3 extends over 14 amino acids. V was trimmed by 5 bases and J by 8 bases, leaving 18 bases between them. The CDR3 DNA follows: TGTGCCAGCAGTGGGGTGGGTATGTGGGTCGAAGCTTTCTTT. It codes for CASSGVGMWVEAFF.